This T cell receptor beta chain was identified in a study of blood T cell repertoires in COVID-19. Overall study: Samples representing acute and convalescent COVID-19 were sourced from the United States, Italy and Spain. PBMCs, B-cell-depleted T cells, or T cells were the source of the cDNA or gDNA that made up the material.

CDR1 is SGHKS, CDR2 YYEKEE, per germline (reference sequence). CDR3 length: 15 amino acids. The ends were cut back, 3 bases at V and 1 base at J, with 13 bases in the middle. Original processing notes: From reference gene primer amplification, estimates of nucleated cell counts were derived. The method was immunoSEQ multiplex PCR; TCRdb's version includes in-frame clones alone and lacks a portion of them. That table furnishes V, J and clone size, whereas the DNA furnished D and trimming. The table lists a few hundred thousand clones, around 86% of them singletons. This clonotype was sampled from a man aged 18-30 years with active or convalescent COVID-19. The chain carries TRBV5-5 and TRBJ2-5; D gene unclear. What was sequenced was peripheral blood. The CDR3 nucleotides are TGTGCCAGCAGCTCCGCCGGTGGGCCCCAAGAGACCCAGTACTTC. It codes for CASSSAGGPQETQYF.